The sequence of this T cell receptor beta chain was determined in a study of CD8 T cells in ankylosing spondylitis. TCRdb re-called the 5' RACE reads with MiXCR, one entry per CDR3 protein. The sample lists some 270,000 distinct CDR3 sequences, under 20% seen once, with around 33% in the top ten. Germline V gene data show CDR1 as DFQATT and CDR2 as SNEGSKA (reference sequence). V lost 1 base and J 0 bases, leaving 19 bases between the germline ends. The CDR3 spans 18 residues. This sequence originates from a male donor with ankylosing spondylitis or in good health (not recorded which). This rearrangement joins TRBV20-1 to TRBJ1-3, with D perhaps TRBD1 (5 bases). Sequenced material: blood, either unsorted or a sorted T cell fraction (not recorded which). The CDR3 coding sequence is TGCAGTGCTAGAGGAAGGGACTCCCTGGATCCCTCTGGAAACACCATATATTTT. The encoded protein is CSARGRDSLDPSGNTIYF.